This section outlines one TCR beta chain sequence together with its context. V shed 5 bases and J 6 bases; nucleotides not matched to a gene: 6. The CDR3 length is 14 residues. Germline V gene sequence: CDR1 MDHEN, CDR2 SYDVKM. These data originate in a study of blood T cell repertoires in COVID-19. Study-wide background: The United States, Italy and Spain supplied acute and convalescent COVID-19 samples. PBMCs, B-cell-depleted T cells, or T cells were the source of the cDNA or gDNA that made up the material.

Under the authors' procedure: Quantification of nucleated cells was approximated via reference gene primer amplification. Libraries were prepared by immunoSEQ multiplex PCR; TCRdb keeps only in-frame clonotypes and omits some of them. D and trimming were read from the DNA, whereas the V and J calls and clone size are those reported in that table. The repertoire consists of about 520,000 clones, with over 75% occurring once and the leading ten covering approximately 3%. This TCR came from a human donor in a cohort sampled during active COVID-19. Sequencing used peripheral blood. The chain recombines TRBV28 with TRBJ2-5; TRBD1 agrees at 10 bases. Here the CDR3 DNA reads TGTGCCAGCAGTATGACAGGGGGCGGGAAGACCCAGTACTTC. This codes for CASSMTGGGKTQYF.